This is a list of T cell receptor beta chains from one sample in a study of cytomegalovirus exposure and HLA in healthy donors. Generated by immunoSEQ multiplex PCR, the TCRdb table keeps only in-frame clones and is missing some. The data hold around 140,000 clones, with approximately 86% observed a single time. The sample consisted of PBMCs. All receptors derive from a woman aged 40-49 years in good health and CMV-seronegative. Both conserved end residues are part of each CDR3. A D gene is named only where the DNA matches it firmly. Rows may omit the clone size; those that give it use once, few, many or a size class.

V gene: TRBV27; clone size: -; D gene: TRBD1; J gene: TRBJ2-7; CDR3 protein: CASSLIGTDNEQYF; CDR3 DNA: TGTGCCAGCAGTTTAATCGGGACAGACAACGAGCAGTACTTC
V gene: TRBV5-1; clone size: -; D gene: -; J gene: TRBJ1-2; CDR3 protein: CASSLGGSGYTF; CDR3 DNA: TGCGCCAGCAGCTTGGGAGGTTCCGGCTACACCTTC
V gene: TRBV28; clone size: few; D gene: -; J gene: TRBJ1-5; CDR3 protein: CASSLGQYSNQPQHF; CDR3 DNA: TGTGCCAGCAGTTTAGGCCAGTATAGCAATCAGCCCCAGCATTTT
V gene: TRBV29-1; clone size: -; D gene: -; J gene: TRBJ2-7; CDR3 protein: CSALLGVSSYEQYF; CDR3 DNA: TGCAGCGCCCTTCTAGGGGTTAGCTCCTACGAGCAGTACTTC
V gene: TRBV6-5; clone size: once; D gene: -; J gene: TRBJ2-7; CDR3 protein: CASSRTGPYEQYF; CDR3 DNA: TGTGCCAGCAGCCGGACTGGACCTTACGAGCAGTACTTC
V gene: TRBV9; clone size: -; D gene: TRBD2; J gene: TRBJ2-2; CDR3 protein: CASSVATSGSGNGELFF; CDR3 DNA: TGTGCCAGCAGCGTTGCGACTAGCGGGAGTGGTAACGGGGAGCTGTTTTTT
V gene: TRBV6-5; clone size: -; D gene: -; J gene: TRBJ2-7; CDR3 protein: CASRKTGSGEQYF; CDR3 DNA: TGTGCCAGCAGGAAGACGGGTTCGGGCGAGCAGTACTTC
V gene: TRBV30; clone size: -; D gene: -; J gene: TRBJ2-3; CDR3 protein: CAWSGRAVDTQYF; CDR3 DNA: TGTGCCTGGAGTGGGAGGGCCGTAGATACGCAGTATTTT
V gene: TRBV5-1; clone size: -; D gene: TRBD1; J gene: TRBJ2-3; CDR3 protein: CASSSTGVQLADTQYF; CDR3 DNA: TGCGCCAGCAGCTCAACAGGGGTTCAGTTGGCAGATACGCAGTATTTT
V gene: TRBV29-1; clone size: -; D gene: TRBD2; J gene: TRBJ2-7; CDR3 protein: CSVVSHIAGGPPYEQYF; CDR3 DNA: TGCAGCGTTGTTTCCCACATAGCGGGAGGGCCACCCTACGAGCAGTACTTC
V gene: TRBV7-9; clone size: -; D gene: -; J gene: TRBJ2-1; CDR3 protein: CSSRFYRDNEQFF; CDR3 DNA: TGTTCCAGCAGATTCTACCGAGACAATGAGCAGTTCTTC
V gene: TRBV9; clone size: once; D gene: TRBD2; J gene: TRBJ2-7; CDR3 protein: CASSVVSGGPSEQYF; CDR3 DNA: TGTGCCAGCAGCGTAGTGTCGGGAGGGCCTTCCGAGCAGTACTTC
V gene: TRBV7-9; clone size: -; D gene: TRBD2; J gene: TRBJ2-1; CDR3 protein: CASSFLSGSSYNEQFF; CDR3 DNA: TGTGCCAGCAGCTTCCTTAGCGGGAGCTCCTACAATGAGCAGTTCTTC
V gene: TRBV7-3; clone size: few; D gene: TRBD2; J gene: TRBJ2-7; CDR3 protein: CASSLDRAGGREQYF; CDR3 DNA: TGTGCCAGCAGCTTGGACAGAGCGGGAGGTAGGGAGCAGTACTTC
V gene: TRBV19; clone size: -; D gene: -; J gene: TRBJ2-3; CDR3 protein: CASSIGRGLSTDTQYF; CDR3 DNA: TGTGCCAGTAGTATTGGCAGGGGTTTATCCACAGATACGCAGTATTTT
V gene: TRBV5-1; clone size: -; D gene: -; J gene: TRBJ2-1; CDR3 protein: CASSLVTGHNEQFF; CDR3 DNA: TGCGCCAGCAGCTTGGTCACAGGGCACAATGAGCAGTTCTTC
V gene: TRBV9; clone size: -; D gene: -; J gene: TRBJ1-6; CDR3 protein: CASSDRQSSYNSPLHF; CDR3 DNA: TGTGCCAGCAGCGATAGACAGAGCTCCTATAATTCACCCCTCCACTTT
V gene: TRBV30; clone size: -; D gene: TRBD1; J gene: TRBJ2-7; CDR3 protein: CAWNEDRASYEQYF; CDR3 DNA: TGTGCCTGGAACGAGGACAGGGCCTCCTACGAGCAGTACTTC
V gene: TRBV27; clone size: -; D gene: -; J gene: TRBJ2-7; CDR3 protein: CASSYTYEQYF; CDR3 DNA: TGTGCCAGCAGTTATACCTACGAGCAGTACTTC
V gene: TRBV19; clone size: -; D gene: -; J gene: TRBJ2-1; CDR3 protein: CATTVSGSSYNEQFF; CDR3 DNA: TGTGCCACTACCGTTAGCGGTAGCTCCTACAATGAGCAGTTCTTC
V gene: TRBV5-1; clone size: once; D gene: TRBD2; J gene: TRBJ2-3; CDR3 protein: CASSLLAASTDTQYF; CDR3 DNA: TGCGCCAGCAGCTTACTAGCGGCTAGCACAGATACGCAGTATTTT
V gene: TRBV5-1; clone size: -; D gene: -; J gene: TRBJ2-3; CDR3 protein: CASSLIPTSTDTQYF; CDR3 DNA: TGCGCCAGCAGCTTGATTCCAACTAGCACAGATACGCAGTATTTT
V gene: TRBV27; clone size: once; D gene: TRBD2; J gene: TRBJ2-6; CDR3 protein: CASSPILAGRSGANVLTF; CDR3 DNA: TGTGCCAGCAGTCCCATACTAGCGGGACGCTCTGGGGCCAACGTCCTGACTTTC